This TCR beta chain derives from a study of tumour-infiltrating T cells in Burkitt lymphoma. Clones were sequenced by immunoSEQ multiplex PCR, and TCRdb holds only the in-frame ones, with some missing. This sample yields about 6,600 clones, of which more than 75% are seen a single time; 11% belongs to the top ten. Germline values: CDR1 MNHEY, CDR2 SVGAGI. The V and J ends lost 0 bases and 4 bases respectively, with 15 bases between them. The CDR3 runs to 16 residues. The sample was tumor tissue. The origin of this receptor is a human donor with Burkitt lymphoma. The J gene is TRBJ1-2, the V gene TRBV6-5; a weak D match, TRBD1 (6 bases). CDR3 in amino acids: CASSYSSGRGSYGYTF. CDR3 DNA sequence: TGTGCCAGCAGTTACTCGAGTGGCAGGGGAAGCTATGGCTACACCTTC.